This T cell receptor beta chain originates from a study of T-cell memory formation after mild COVID-19. Broader study findings: SARS-CoV-2 specificity of second-wave clones peaking day 37 was unconfirmed. Memory from before infection featured some responding clones, which suggests cross-reactive memory joined.

This clonotype was detected many times. Its antigen remains unidentified. Barcoded TCR alpha and TCR beta cDNA libraries with UMIs came from 5'RACE using constant-segment primers. Using its own MiXCR run on the 5' RACE reads, TCRdb lists one record per CDR3 protein. There are 75,000 to 90,000 distinct CDR3 sequences in the sample; over 11% occur only once, and about a third lies in the top ten. The germline V gene encodes CDR1 SGHRS and CDR2 YFSETQ. The length of the CDR3 is 15 residues. V was cut by 2 bases and J by 5 bases, with 17 bases left in between. The chain uses TRBV5-1 and TRBJ2-7; TRBD2 might be the D (5 bases). The source material was PBMCs or a T cell subset sorted from them (not recorded which). The receptor's source is an adult woman who had mild COVID-19 (a few samples of this study predate the infection). Cell type and time point are not known. The CDR3 DNA reads TGCGCCAGCAGCTTAGCAGCGGCAACCCCCCACGAGCAGTACTTC. It specifies CASSLAAATPHEQYF.